Listed below are T cell receptor beta chains from one sample, sequenced in a study of cytotoxic CD8 clonotypes in ibrutinib-treated CLL. Sequencing was performed with immunoSEQ multiplex PCR; in TCRdb, only in-frame clones are kept and a portion is missing. The sample shows fewer than 400,000 clones, about 64% of them seen only once. This material consisted of PBMCs, taken after 36 months of ibrutinib treatment. The receptors shown here come from a human donor with chronic lymphocytic leukemia. Both conserved end residues are part of each CDR3. A D gene is named only where the DNA matches it firmly. A row's size may be missing; if present it is once, few, many or a size class.

j_call clone_size v_call d_call cdr3_aa cdr3_nt
TRBJ2-5 NA TRBV10-3 TRBD2 CAISAELADETQYF TGTGCCATCAGTGCCGAGCTAGCGGACGAGACCCAGTACTTC
TRBJ2-2 NA TRBV29-1 NA CSVAPGANTGELFF TGCAGCGTGGCCCCAGGGGCGAACACCGGGGAGCTGTTTTTT
TRBJ1-5 NA TRBV4-3 NA CASSQDRTGQGDQPQHF TGCGCCAGCAGCCAAGATCGCACAGGTCAGGGAGATCAGCCCCAGCATTTT
TRBJ2-1 NA TRBV4-1 TRBD2 CASSLSALAGASYNEQFF TGCGCCAGCAGCCTATCCGCACTAGCGGGGGCCTCCTACAATGAGCAGTTCTTC
TRBJ2-7 NA TRBV2 NA CASKLRGGGADEQYF TGTGCCAGTAAGCTCCGGGGCGGGGGCGCGGACGAGCAGTACTTC
TRBJ2-1 NA TRBV18 NA CASSPRIAGAGNEQFF TGTGCCAGCTCACCCAGAATTGCGGGGGCAGGCAATGAGCAGTTCTTC
TRBJ2-7 NA TRBV5-1 NA CASSLDGRALYEQYF TGCGCCAGCAGCTTGGATGGGCGGGCCCTATACGAGCAGTACTTC
TRBJ1-1 NA TRBV5-1 TRBD1 CASRGQGAVNTEAFF TGCGCCAGCAGAGGGCAGGGGGCAGTGAACACTGAAGCTTTCTTT
TRBJ2-1 NA TRBV5-1 NA CASSKASGLHPYNEQFF TGCGCCAGCAGCAAGGCGTCGGGACTCCACCCCTACAATGAGCAGTTCTTC
TRBJ1-5 NA TRBV5-3 NA CADESPGNQPQHF TGTGCCGATGAGAGCCCAGGCAATCAGCCCCAGCATTTT
TRBJ2-3 NA TRBV29-1 NA CSVVRSTDTQYF TGCAGCGTTGTTCGGAGCACAGATACGCAGTATTTT
TRBJ2-3 NA TRBV5-8 NA CASSYSTYTDTQYF TGTGCCAGCAGCTATTCGACCTACACAGATACGCAGTATTTT
TRBJ2-3 NA TRBV7-2 NA CASRKYSTDTQYF TGTGCCAGCAGAAAGTATAGCACAGATACGCAGTATTTT
TRBJ1-2 NA TRBV9 NA CASSVTSWGYTF TGTGCCAGCAGCGTTACGTCTTGGGGCTACACCTTC
TRBJ1-2 NA TRBV19 NA CASNTYGREGGGYTF TGTGCCAGTAATACGTATGGCCGAGAAGGAGGCGGCTACACCTTC
TRBJ2-7 NA TRBV19 NA CASSIASTYEQYF TGTGCCAGTAGTATAGCTTCCACCTACGAGCAGTACTTC
TRBJ2-3 once TRBV11-3 TRBD2 CASSFQLAGVSDTQYF TGTGCCAGCAGCTTCCAACTAGCGGGAGTCTCGGATACGCAGTATTTT
TRBJ1-1 once TRBV6-5 TRBD1 CASRRQGATEAFF TGTGCCAGCAGACGACAGGGTGCAACTGAAGCTTTCTTT
TRBJ2-5 NA TRBV7-9 NA CASSLNALHPQYF TGTGCCAGCAGCTTAAATGCACTCCATCCCCAGTACTTC
TRBJ2-2 NA TRBV27 NA CASGYNTGELFF TGTGCCAGTGGATACAACACCGGGGAGCTGTTTTTT
TRBJ2-1 NA TRBV4-1 TRBD2 CASSQDRLAGGNEQFF TGCGCCAGCAGCCAAGATAGGCTAGCGGGGGGAAATGAGCAGTTCTTC
TRBJ1-1 few TRBV28 NA CAIKSGETEAFF TGTGCCATTAAATCCGGGGAAACTGAAGCTTTCTTT
TRBJ2-7 NA TRBV7-2 NA CASKSPGTFNEQYF TGTGCCAGCAAATCCCCCGGGACTTTCAACGAGCAGTACTTC
TRBJ2-2 NA TRBV18 NA CASSPQGVGRTGELFF TGTGCCAGCTCACCACAGGGAGTGGGACGCACCGGGGAGCTGTTTTTT
TRBJ2-1 NA TRBV5-1 NA CASSLDPGVGNEQFF TGCGCCAGCAGCTTGGATCCGGGAGTTGGGAATGAGCAGTTCTTC
TRBJ2-1 few TRBV27 TRBD2 CASSLQASGGPYEQFF TGTGCCAGCAGTTTACAGGCTAGCGGGGGGCCCTATGAGCAGTTCTTC
TRBJ2-7 few TRBV6-1 TRBD2 CASTPGLAGPYEQYF TGTGCCAGCACACCGGGGCTAGCGGGACCCTACGAGCAGTACTTC
TRBJ1-4 NA TRBV6-1 NA CASSEALAGRWEKLFF TGTGCCAGCAGTGAAGCGCTCGCGGGGCGGTGGGAAAAACTGTTTTTT
TRBJ2-7 NA TRBV19 NA CASSKKGPYEQYF TGTGCCAGTAGTAAAAAGGGTCCCTACGAGCAGTACTTC
TRBJ2-7 once TRBV7-9 TRBD1 CASQDRGAYEQYF TGTGCCAGCCAGGACAGGGGGGCCTACGAGCAGTACTTC
TRBJ1-5 NA TRBV4-1 TRBD1 CASSYGTASNQPQHF TGCGCCAGCAGCTACGGGACAGCTAGCAATCAGCCCCAGCATTTT
TRBJ2-7 once TRBV2 TRBD2 CASSEGLAGLFYEQYF TGTGCCAGCAGTGAGGGACTAGCGGGACTTTTCTACGAGCAGTACTTC
TRBJ2-2 NA TRBV11-2 NA CASSLDRGGQELFF TGTGCCAGCAGCTTAGACAGGGGGGGCCAGGAGCTGTTTTTT
TRBJ2-1 NA TRBV6-5 TRBD1 CASRMTGNSYNEQFF TGTGCCAGCAGGATGACAGGGAACTCCTACAATGAGCAGTTCTTC
TRBJ1-5 NA TRBV4-1 NA CASSQVGSGGLPQHF TGCGCCAGCAGCCAAGTGGGTTCGGGGGGGCTGCCCCAGCATTTT
TRBJ2-3 NA TRBV18 NA CASSPPSPGSDTQYF TGTGCCAGCTCACCACCTTCTCCAGGGTCAGATACGCAGTATTTT
TRBJ1-3 NA TRBV7-9 NA CASSLSYRTEKGNTIYF TGTGCCAGCAGCTTATCCTACCGGACAGAAAAAGGAAACACCATATATTTT
TRBJ2-1 NA TRBV29-1 NA CSVKLYNEQFF TGCAGCGTTAAGCTCTACAATGAGCAGTTCTTC
TRBJ1-2 NA TRBV19 TRBD1 CASSRGDSPYGYTF TGTGCCAGTAGTAGGGGGGACAGCCCCTATGGCTACACCTTC
TRBJ2-7 few TRBV29-1 NA CSVSTGEQYF TGCAGCGTTTCGACCGGTGAGCAGTACTTC